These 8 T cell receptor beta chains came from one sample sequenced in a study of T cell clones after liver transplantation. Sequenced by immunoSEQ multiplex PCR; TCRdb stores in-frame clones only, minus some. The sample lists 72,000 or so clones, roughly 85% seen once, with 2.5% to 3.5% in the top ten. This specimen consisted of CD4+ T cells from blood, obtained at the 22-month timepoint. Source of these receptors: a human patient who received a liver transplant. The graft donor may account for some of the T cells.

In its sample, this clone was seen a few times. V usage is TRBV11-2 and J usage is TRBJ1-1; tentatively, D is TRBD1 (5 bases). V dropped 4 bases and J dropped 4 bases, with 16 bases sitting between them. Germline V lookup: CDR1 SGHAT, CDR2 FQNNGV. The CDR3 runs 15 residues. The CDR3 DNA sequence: TGTGCCAGCAGCTCCGGGGCGTTGAAAGGCACTGAAGCTTTCTTT. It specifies CASSSGALKGTEAFF.

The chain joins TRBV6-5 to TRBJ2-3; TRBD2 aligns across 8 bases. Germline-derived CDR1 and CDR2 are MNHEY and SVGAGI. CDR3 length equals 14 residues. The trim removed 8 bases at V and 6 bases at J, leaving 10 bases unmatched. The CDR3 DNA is TGTGCCAGCTTCACCCGGGAGGGCCGGGATACGCAGTATTTT. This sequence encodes CASFTREGRDTQYF.

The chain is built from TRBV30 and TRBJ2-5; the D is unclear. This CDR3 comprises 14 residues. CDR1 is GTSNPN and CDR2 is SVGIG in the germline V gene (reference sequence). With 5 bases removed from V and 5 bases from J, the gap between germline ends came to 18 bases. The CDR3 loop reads CAWSDGLAVETQYF. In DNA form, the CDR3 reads TGTGCCTGGTCAGATGGGTTAGCAGTCGAGACCCAGTACTTC.

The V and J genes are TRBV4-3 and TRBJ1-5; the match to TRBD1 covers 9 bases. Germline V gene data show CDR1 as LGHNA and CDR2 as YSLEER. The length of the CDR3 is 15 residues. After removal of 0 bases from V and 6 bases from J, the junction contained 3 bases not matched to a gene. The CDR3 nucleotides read TGCGCCAGCAGCCAAGAGGACAGGGGAGGTCAGCCCCAGCATTTT. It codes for CASSQEDRGGQPQHF.

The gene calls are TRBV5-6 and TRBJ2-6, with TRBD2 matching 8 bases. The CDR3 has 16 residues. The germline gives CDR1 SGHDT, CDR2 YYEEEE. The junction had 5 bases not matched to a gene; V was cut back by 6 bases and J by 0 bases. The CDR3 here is CASTPGGLSGANVLTF. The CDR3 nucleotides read TGTGCCAGCACCCCGGGAGGGCTCTCTGGGGCCAACGTCCTGACTTTC. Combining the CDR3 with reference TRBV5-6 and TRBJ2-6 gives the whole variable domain DAGVTQSPTHLIKTRGQQVTLRCSPKSGHDTVSWYQQALGQGPQFIFQYYEEEERQRGNFPDRFSGHQFPNYSSELNVNALLLGDSALYLCASTPGGLSGANVLTFGAGSRLTVL.

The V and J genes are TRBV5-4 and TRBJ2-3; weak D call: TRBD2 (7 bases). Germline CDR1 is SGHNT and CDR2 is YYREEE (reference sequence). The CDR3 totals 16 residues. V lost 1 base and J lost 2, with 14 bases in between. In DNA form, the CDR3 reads TGTGCCAGCAGCTTGTCGGGGGGCCTTTACACAGATACGCAGTATTTT. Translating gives CASSLSGGLYTDTQYF.

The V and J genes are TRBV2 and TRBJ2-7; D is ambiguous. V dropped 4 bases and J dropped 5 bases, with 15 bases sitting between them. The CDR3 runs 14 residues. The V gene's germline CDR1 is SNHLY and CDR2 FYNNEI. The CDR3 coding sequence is TGTGCCAGCAGTGGCCGCCCCTCCTACGACGAGCAGTACTTC. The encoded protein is CASSGRPSYDEQYF.

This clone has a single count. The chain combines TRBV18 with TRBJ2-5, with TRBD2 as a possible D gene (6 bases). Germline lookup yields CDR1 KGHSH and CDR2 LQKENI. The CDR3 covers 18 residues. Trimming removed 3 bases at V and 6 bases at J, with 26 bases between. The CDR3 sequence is CASSPVGVAVEGPKTQYF. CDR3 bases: TGTGCCAGCTCACCCGTCGGGGTGGCGGTGGAGGGGCCGAAGACCCAGTACTTC. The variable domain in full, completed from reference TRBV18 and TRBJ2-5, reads NAGVMQNPRHLVRRRGQEARLRCSPMKGHSHVYWYRQLPEEGLKFMVYLQKENIIDESGMPKERFSAEFPKEGPSILRIQQVVRGDSAAYFCASSPVGVAVEGPKTQYFGPGTRLLVL.